This TCR beta chain was observed in a study of cytomegalovirus exposure and HLA in healthy donors. About the research overall: HLA-typed donors contributed some 77 million unique TCRs, which were held in an early data release.

CDR3 length: 13 amino acids. Germline lookup yields CDR1 MDHEN and CDR2 SYDVKM. The germline V and J ends were trimmed by 6 bases and 3 bases, with 12 bases remaining between them. Whole-study results and caveats: In a later analysis, at a false discovery rate of 0.05, about 15,000 TCR beta sequences were associated with HLA alleles.

The primer mix had 60 Vbeta and 13 Jbeta primers. Libraries were prepared by immunoSEQ multiplex PCR; TCRdb keeps only in-frame clonotypes and omits some of them. The repertoire holds 110,000 to 150,000 clones, roughly 70% seen once, with over 6.5% in the top ten. This clone has just a few counts. Its target is unknown. The chain carries TRBV28 and TRBJ2-7, with a weak D call TRBD1 (5 bases). The sequencing sample was made of PBMCs. The source is a man in his thirties or forties in good health and CMV-seronegative. The CDR3 sequence is CASRAAGHYEQYF. DNA of the CDR3: TGTGCCAGCAGAGCCGCAGGACACTACGAGCAGTACTTC.